This T cell receptor (beta chain) was sequenced for a study of cytomegalovirus exposure and HLA in healthy donors. Study-wide results and caveats: Presence/absence analyses rested on an assumption that sequencing depth was roughly uniform across donors. TCR beta chain V- and J-gene trimming was linked, in a later analysis, to a missense variant in DCLRE1C. A later analysis found TCR association rates differed by HLA locus, highest for DRB1 and lowest for HLA-C.

Unrecorded immune exposure was likely among donors, who were nominally healthy when sampled. PCR used 60 Vbeta primers and 13 Jbeta primers. Only in-frame clones appear in the TCRdb table, and some are missing; sequencing was by immunoSEQ multiplex PCR. Of roughly 100,000 clones detected, 15% appear once; the ten largest clones hold about 0.8%. Notes on this clone: Its antigen is unknown.

The TCR sequence derives from a female donor in good health and CMV-seronegative. What was sequenced was PBMCs.

The CDR3 bases are TGTGCCTGGAGTGATCGCAGGGTGTCCTACGAGCAGTACTTC. As protein: CAWSDRRVSYEQYF. J is TRBJ2-7 and V is TRBV30, with a weak D call TRBD1 (5 bases). The V end was cut by 1 base, the J end by 1 base, with 11 bases between. Germline V gene lookup returns CDR1 GTSNPN and CDR2 SVGIG (reference sequence). The CDR3 has 14 residues.